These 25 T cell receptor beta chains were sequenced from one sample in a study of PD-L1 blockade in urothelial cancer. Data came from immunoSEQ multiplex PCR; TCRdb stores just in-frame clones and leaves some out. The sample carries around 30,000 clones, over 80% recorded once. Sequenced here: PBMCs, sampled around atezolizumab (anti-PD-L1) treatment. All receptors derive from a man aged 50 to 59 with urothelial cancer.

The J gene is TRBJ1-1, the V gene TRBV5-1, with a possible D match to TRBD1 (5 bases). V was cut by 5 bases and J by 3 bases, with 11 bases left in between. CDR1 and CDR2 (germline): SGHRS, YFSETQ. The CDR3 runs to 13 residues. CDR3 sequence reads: CASSWGGDTEAFF. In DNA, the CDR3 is TGCGCCAGCAGTTGGGGGGGGGACACTGAAGCTTTCTTT.

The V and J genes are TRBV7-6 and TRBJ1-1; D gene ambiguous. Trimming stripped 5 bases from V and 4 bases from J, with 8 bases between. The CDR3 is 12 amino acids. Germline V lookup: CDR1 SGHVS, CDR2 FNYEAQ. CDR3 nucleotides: TGTGCCAGCAGCCATGCCGGCACTGAAGCTTTCTTT. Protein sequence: CASSHAGTEAFF.

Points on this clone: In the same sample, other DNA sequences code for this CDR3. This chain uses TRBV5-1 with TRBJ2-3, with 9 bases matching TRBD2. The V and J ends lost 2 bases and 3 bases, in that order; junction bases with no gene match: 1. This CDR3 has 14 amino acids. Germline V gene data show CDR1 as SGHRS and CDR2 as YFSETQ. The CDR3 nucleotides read TGCGCCAGCAGCTTAGCGGGAGGAACAGATACGCAGTATTTT. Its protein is CASSLAGGTDTQYF.

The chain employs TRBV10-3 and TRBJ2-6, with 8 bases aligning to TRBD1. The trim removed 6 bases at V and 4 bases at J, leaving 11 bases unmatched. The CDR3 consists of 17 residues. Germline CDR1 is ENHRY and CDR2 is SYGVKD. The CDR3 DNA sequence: TGTGCCATCAGAGCTACCGGGACAGGCGCCGGGGCCAACGTCCTGACTTTC. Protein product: CAIRATGTGAGANVLTF.

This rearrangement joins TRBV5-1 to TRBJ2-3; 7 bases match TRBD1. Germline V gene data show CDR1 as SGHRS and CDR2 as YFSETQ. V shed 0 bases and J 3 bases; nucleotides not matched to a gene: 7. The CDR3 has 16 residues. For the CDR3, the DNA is TGCGCCAGCAGCTTGGGATTGCTGACAGGGACAGATACGCAGTATTTT. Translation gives CASSLGLLTGTDTQYF.

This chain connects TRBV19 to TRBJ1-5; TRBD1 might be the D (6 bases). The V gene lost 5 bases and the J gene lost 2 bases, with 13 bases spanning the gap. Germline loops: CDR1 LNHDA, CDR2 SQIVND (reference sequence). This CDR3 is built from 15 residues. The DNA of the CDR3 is TGTGCCAGTAGTGTAACAGGGAGGGGCAATCAGCCCCAGCATTTT. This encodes CASSVTGRGNQPQHF.

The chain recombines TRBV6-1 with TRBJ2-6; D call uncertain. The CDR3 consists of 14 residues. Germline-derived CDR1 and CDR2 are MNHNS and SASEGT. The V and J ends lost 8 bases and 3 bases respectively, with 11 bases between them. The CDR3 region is CASHSSGGANVLTF. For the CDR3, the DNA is TGTGCCAGCCACTCCTCAGGTGGGGCCAACGTCCTGACTTTC.

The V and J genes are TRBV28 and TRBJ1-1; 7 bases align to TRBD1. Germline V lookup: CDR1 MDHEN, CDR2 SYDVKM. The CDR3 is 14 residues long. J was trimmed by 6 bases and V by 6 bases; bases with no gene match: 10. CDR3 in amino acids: CASRTLTGPSEAFF. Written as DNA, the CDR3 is TGTGCCAGCAGGACATTGACAGGGCCATCTGAAGCTTTCTTT.

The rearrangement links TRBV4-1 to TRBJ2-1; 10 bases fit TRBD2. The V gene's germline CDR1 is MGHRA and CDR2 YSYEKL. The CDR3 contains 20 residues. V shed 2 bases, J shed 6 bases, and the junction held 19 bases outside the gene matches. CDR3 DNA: TGCGCCAGCAGCCAACCGCCAAAACGGGATCTAGCGGGAGCAGCCAATGAGCAGTTCTTC. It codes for CASSQPPKRDLAGAANEQFF.

CDR3 protein: CATLAGYNEQFF. The CDR3 nucleotides read TGTGCCACTCTAGCGGGGTACAATGAGCAGTTCTTC. This chain links TRBV19 with TRBJ2-1, with TRBD2 matching 9 bases. This CDR3 has 12 amino acids. Germline CDR1 is LNHDA and CDR2 is SQIVND (reference sequence). J lost 4 bases, V lost 10 bases, and 2 bases had no gene match.

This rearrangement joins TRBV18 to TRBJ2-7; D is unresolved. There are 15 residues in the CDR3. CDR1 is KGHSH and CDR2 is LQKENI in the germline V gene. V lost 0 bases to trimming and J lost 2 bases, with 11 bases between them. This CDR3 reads CASSPPHYPPYEQYF. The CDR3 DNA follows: TGTGCCAGCTCACCACCGCACTATCCACCCTACGAGCAGTACTTC.

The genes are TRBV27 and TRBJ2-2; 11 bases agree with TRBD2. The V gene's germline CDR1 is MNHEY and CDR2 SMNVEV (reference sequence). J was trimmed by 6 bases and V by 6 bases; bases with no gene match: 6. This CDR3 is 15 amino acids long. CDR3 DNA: TGTGCCAGCAGGAGACTAGCGGGAACCCCCGGGGAGCTGTTTTTT. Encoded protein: CASRRLAGTPGELFF.

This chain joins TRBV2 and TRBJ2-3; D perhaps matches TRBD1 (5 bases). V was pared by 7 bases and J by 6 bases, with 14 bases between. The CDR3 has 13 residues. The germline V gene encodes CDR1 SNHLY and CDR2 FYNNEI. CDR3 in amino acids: CASTIGVADTQYF. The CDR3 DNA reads TGTGCCAGCACGATAGGGGTGGCGGATACGCAGTATTTT.

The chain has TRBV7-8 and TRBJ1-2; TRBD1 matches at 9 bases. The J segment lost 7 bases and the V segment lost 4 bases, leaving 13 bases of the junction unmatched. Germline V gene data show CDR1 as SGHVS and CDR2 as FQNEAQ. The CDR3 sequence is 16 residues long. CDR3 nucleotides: TGTGCCAGCAGCTCGGGCCGGGACAGGGTTCTTGCTGGCTACACCTTC. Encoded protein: CASSSGRDRVLAGYTF.

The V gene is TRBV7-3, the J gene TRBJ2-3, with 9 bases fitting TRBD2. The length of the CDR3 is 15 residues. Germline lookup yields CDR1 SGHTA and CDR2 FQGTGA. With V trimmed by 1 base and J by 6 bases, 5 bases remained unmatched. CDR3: CASSLRREGPDTQYF. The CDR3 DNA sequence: TGTGCCAGCAGCTTAAGGCGGGAGGGCCCCGATACGCAGTATTTT.

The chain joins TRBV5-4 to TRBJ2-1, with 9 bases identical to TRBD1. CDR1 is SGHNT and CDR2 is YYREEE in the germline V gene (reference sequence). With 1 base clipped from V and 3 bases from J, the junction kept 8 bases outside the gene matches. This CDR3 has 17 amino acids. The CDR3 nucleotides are TGTGCCAGCAGCTTGCCGACAGGGGGGGGTCTCTACAATGAGCAGTTCTTC. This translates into CASSLPTGGGLYNEQFF.

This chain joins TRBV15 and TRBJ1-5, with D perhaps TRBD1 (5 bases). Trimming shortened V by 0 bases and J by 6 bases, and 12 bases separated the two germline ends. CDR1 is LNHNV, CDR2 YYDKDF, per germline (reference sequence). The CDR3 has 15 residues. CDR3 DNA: TGTGCCACCAGCAGAGATGGCAGGGAGGGTCAGCCCCAGCATTTT. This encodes CATSRDGREGQPQHF.

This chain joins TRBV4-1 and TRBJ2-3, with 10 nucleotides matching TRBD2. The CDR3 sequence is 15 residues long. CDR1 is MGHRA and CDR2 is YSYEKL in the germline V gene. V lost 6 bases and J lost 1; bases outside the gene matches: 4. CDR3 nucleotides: TGCGCCAGCAGTTACCTAGCGGGGGGCACAGATACGCAGTATTTT. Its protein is CASSYLAGGTDTQYF.

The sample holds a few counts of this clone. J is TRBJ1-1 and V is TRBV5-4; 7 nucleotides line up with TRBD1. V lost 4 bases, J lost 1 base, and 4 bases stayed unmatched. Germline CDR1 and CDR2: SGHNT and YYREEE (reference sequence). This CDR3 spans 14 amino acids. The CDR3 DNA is TGTGCCAGCAGCGGCCGGGACAGGAACACTGAAGCTTTCTTT. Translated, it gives CASSGRDRNTEAFF.

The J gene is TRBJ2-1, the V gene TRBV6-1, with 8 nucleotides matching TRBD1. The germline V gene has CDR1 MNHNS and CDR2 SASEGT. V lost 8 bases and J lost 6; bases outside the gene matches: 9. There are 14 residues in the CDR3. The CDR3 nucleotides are TGTGCCAGCCTCCTGATCACAGGGGGCAATGAGCAGTTCTTC. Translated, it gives CASLLITGGNEQFF.

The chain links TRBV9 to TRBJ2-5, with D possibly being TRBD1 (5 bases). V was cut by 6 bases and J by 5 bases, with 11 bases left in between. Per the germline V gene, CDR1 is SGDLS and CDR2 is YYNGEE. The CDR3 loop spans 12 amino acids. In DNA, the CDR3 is TGTGCCAGCAAAAACGCAGGGGAGACCCAGTACTTC. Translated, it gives CASKNAGETQYF.

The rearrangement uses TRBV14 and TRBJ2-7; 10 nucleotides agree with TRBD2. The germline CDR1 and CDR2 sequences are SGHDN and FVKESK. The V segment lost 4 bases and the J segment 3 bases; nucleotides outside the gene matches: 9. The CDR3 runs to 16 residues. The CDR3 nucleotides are TGTGCCAGCAGCCCCTACAGAGCGGGAGGGGGCTACGAGCAGTACTTC. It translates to CASSPYRAGGGYEQYF.

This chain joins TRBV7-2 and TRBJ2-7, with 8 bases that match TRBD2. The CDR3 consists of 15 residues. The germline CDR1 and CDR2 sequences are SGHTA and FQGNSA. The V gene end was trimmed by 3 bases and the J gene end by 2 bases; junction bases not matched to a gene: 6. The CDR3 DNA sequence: TGTGCCAGCAGCTTTGATAGCGGGACCACCTACGAGCAGTACTTC. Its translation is CASSFDSGTTYEQYF.

In DNA form, the CDR3 reads TGTGCCAGCAGTTTATCTAGCGGGGGCCCCCACTACGAGCAGTACTTC. It is translated as CASSLSSGGPHYEQYF. The chain recombines TRBV27 with TRBJ2-7, with 9 positions matching TRBD2. CDR1 and CDR2 from the germline V gene are MNHEY and SMNVEV (reference sequence). The junction had 6 bases not matched to a gene; V was cut back by 0 bases and J by 3 bases. The CDR3 contains 16 residues.

This chain's CDR3 is CATSRGGEQPQHF. The CDR3 DNA reads TGTGCCACCAGCAGAGGGGGGGAACAGCCCCAGCATTTT. The rearrangement joins TRBV15 to TRBJ1-5, with a tentative D call TRBD1 (5 bases). Per the germline V gene, CDR1 is LNHNV and CDR2 is YYDKDF (reference sequence). The CDR3 runs to 13 residues. V lost 1 base to trimming and J lost 7 bases, with 8 bases between them.